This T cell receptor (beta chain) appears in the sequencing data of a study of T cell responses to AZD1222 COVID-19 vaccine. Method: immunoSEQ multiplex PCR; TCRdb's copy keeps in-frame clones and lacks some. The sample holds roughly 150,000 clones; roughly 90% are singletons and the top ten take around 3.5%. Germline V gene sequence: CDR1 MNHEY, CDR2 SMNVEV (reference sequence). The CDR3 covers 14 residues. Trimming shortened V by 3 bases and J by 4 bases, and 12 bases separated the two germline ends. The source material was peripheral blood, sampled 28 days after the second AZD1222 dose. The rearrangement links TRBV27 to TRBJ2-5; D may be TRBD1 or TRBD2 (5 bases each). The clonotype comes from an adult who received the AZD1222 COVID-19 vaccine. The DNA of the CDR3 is TGTGCCAGCAGTTTCCGGGGACGCGGAGAGACCCAGTACTTC. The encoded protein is CASSFRGRGETQYF.